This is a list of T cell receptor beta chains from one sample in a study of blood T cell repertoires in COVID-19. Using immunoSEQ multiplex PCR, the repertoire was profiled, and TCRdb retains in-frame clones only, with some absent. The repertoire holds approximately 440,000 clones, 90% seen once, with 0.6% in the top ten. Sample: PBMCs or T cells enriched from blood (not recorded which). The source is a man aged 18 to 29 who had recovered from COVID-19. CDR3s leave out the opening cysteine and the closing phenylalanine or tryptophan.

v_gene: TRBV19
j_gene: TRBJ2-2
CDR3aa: ASSARGQGSGTGELF

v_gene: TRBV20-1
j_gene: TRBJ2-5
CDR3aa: SASRSLRLSVVTKTQY

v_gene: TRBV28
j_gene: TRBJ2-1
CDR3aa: ASSGASGRPYNEQF

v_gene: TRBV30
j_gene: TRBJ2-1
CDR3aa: AWRRRSYASYNEQF

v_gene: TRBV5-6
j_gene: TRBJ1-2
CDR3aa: ASSYNLEVAGGYT

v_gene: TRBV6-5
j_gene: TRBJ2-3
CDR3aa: ASRPGTGGVDTQY

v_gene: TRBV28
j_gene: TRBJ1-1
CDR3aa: ASRGQGNTEAF

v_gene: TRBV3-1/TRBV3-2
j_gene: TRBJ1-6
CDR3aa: ASSRSRGNSPLH

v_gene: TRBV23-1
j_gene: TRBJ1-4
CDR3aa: ASSQSVQGSLNEKLF

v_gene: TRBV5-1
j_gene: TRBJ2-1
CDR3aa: ASSGGAGVAYNEQF

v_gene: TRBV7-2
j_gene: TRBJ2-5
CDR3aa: ASSSELLGGETQY

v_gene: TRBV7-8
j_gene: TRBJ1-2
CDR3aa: ASRQKNYGYT

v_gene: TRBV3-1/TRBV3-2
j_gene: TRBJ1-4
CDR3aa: ASSQREAGGEKLF

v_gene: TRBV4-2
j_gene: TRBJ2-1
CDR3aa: ASSQDKSSGNEQF

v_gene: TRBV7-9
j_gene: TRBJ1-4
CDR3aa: ASSLIGERVNEKLF

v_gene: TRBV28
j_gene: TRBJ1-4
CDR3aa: ASRRGLQGRLF

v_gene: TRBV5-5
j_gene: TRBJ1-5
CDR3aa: ASSGSLNSNQPQH

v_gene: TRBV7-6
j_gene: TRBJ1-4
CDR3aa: ASSVPRDRSNEKLF

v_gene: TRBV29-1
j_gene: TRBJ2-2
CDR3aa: SVEKGAAELF

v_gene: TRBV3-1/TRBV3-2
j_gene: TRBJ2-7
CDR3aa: ASSHGDSYEQY

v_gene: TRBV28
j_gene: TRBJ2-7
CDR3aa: ASSPGGGTWYEQY

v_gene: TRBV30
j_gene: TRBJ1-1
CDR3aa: AWERSKNTEAF

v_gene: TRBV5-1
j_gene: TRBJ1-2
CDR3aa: ASSAETGGISGYT

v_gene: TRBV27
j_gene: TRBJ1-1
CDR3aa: ASLSGGTEAF

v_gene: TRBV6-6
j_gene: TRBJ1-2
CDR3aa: ASSYSSDSGYT

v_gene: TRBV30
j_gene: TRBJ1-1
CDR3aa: AWSKIQKNTEAF

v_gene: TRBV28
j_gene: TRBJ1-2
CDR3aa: ASSLIGGDYGYT

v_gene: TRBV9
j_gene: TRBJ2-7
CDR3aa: ASSPYTGTSGPYEQY

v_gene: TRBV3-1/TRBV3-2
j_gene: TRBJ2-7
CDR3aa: ASSPNGRLHEQY

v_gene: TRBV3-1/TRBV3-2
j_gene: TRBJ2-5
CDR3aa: ASSPSGTGEETQY

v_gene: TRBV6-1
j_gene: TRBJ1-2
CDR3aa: ASSDWGRRDYGYT

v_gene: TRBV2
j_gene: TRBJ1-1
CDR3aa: ASSEWAEYTEAF

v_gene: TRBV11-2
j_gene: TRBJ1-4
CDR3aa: ASSLELTEREKLF

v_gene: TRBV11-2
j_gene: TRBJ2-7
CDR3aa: ASSLSLGLAAYEQY

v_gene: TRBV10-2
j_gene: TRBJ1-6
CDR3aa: ASRGPSNSPLH

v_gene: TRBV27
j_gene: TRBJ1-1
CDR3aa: ASSLSYRGAEAF

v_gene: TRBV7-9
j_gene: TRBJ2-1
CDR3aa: ASSSVRTSVYNEQF

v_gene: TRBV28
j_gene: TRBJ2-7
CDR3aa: ASRPPGLAESQY

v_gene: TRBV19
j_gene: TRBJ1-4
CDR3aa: ASSSSGLGEKLF

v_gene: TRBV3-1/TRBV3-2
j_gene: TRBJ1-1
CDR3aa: ASSQGRGLDTEAF

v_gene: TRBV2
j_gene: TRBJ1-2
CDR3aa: ASSDQGQSGYT

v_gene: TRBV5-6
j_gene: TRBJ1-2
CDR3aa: ASSEGGGYT

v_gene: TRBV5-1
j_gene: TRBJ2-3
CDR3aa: ASSPRTGGDTQY

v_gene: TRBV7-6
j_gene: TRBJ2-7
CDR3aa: ASSRLQGVEQY

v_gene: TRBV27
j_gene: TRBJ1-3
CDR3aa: ASSSSRGFNGNTIY

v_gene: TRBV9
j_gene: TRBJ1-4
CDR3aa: ASSVQGLVNEKLF

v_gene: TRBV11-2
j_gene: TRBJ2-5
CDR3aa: ASSLRDRGRETQY

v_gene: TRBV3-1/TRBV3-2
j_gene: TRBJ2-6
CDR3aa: ASSHSGAGANVLT

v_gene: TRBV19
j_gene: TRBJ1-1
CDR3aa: ASSIDSGGAVLAEAF